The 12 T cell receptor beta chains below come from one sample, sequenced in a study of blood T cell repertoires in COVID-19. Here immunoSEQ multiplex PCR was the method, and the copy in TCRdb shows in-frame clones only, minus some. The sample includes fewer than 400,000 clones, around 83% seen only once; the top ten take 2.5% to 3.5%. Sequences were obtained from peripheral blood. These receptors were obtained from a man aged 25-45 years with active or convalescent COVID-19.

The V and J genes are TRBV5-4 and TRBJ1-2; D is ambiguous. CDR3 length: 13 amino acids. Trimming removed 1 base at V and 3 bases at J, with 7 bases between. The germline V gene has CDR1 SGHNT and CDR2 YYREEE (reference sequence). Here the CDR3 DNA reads TGTGCCAGCAGCTTGCCCGAGTACTATGGCTACACCTTC. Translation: CASSLPEYYGYTF.

The CDR3 is CASSSGADSGRWDEQFF. CDR3 coding DNA: TGCGCCAGCAGCTCGGGGGCGGATAGCGGGAGGTGGGATGAGCAGTTCTTC. The chain uses TRBV5-1 and TRBJ2-1, with 10 nucleotides matching TRBD2. The trim removed 3 bases at V and 8 bases at J, leaving 14 bases unmatched. The germline V gene has CDR1 SGHRS and CDR2 YFSETQ. The CDR3 loop spans 17 amino acids.

The CDR3 sequence is CASSASPSGRSYEQYF. In DNA, the CDR3 is TGTGCCAGTAGTGCGAGCCCTAGCGGGCGCTCCTACGAGCAGTACTTC. J is TRBJ2-7 and V is TRBV19, with 8 bases matching TRBD2. After removal of 5 bases from V and 0 bases from J, the junction contained 9 bases not matched to a gene. This CDR3 is 16 amino acids long. Germline CDR1 is LNHDA and CDR2 is SQIVND (reference sequence).

The CDR3 DNA follows: TGTGCCAGCAGCTTAGGGGGCCCCGGGCCAGGGTATGGCTACACCTTC. Protein sequence: CASSLGGPGPGYGYTF. The chain recombines TRBV7-2 with TRBJ1-2; a weak D match, TRBD1 (5 bases). V lost 1 base and J lost 5, with 17 bases in between. This CDR3 comprises 16 residues. Germline loops: CDR1 SGHTA, CDR2 FQGNSA.

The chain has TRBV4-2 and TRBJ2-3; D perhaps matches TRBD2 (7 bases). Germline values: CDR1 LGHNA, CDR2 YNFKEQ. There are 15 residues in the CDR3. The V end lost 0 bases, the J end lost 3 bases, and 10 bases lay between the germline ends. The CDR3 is CASSQEGGATDTQYF. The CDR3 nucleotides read TGTGCCAGCAGCCAAGAGGGGGGGGCGACAGATACGCAGTATTTT.

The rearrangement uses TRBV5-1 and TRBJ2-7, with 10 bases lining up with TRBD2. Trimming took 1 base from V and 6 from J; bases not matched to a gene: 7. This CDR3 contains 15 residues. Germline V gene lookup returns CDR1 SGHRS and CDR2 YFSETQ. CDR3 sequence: CASSLTSGVPSEQYF. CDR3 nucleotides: TGCGCCAGCAGCTTGACTAGCGGGGTCCCAAGCGAGCAGTACTTC.

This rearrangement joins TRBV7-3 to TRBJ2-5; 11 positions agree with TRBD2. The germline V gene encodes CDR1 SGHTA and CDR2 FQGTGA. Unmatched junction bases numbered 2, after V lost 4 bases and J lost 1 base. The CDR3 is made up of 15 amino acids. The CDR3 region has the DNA TGTGCCAGCAGCTCTAGCGGGGGGACCCAAGAGACCCAGTACTTC. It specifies CASSSSGGTQETQYF. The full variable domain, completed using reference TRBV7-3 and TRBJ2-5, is GAGVSQTPSNKVTEKGKYVELRCDPISGHTALYWYRQSLGQGPEFLIYFQGTGAADDSGLPNDRFFAVRPEGSVSTLKIQRTERGDSAVYLCASSSSGGTQETQYFGPGTRLLVL.

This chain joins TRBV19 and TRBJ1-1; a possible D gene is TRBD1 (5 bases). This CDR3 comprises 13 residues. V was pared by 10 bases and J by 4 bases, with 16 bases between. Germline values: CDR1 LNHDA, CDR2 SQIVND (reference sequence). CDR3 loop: CAISEGRGTEAFF. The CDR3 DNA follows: TGTGCCATTTCGGAGGGGAGGGGCACTGAAGCTTTCTTT.

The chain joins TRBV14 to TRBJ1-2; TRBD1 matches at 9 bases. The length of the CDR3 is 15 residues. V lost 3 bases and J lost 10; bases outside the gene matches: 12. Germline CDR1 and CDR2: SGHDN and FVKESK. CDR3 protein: CASSHQPGDREDYTF. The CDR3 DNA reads TGTGCCAGCAGCCACCAACCAGGGGACAGGGAGGACTACACCTTC.

DNA of the CDR3: TGTGCCAGCAGTTTGGGGACTAGCGGGAGTAATGAGCAGTTCTTC. It yields the protein CASSLGTSGSNEQFF. The chain carries TRBV27 and TRBJ2-1; 14 bases fit TRBD2. The CDR3 extends over 15 amino acids. Germline V gene lookup returns CDR1 MNHEY and CDR2 SMNVEV (reference sequence). J lost 7 bases, V lost 3 bases, and 2 bases had no gene match.

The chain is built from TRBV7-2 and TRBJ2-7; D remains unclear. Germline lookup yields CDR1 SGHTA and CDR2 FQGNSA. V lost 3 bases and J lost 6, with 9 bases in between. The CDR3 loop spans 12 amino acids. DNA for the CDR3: TGTGCCAGCAGCTTCCCATCCGGCGAGCAGTACTTC. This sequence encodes CASSFPSGEQYF.

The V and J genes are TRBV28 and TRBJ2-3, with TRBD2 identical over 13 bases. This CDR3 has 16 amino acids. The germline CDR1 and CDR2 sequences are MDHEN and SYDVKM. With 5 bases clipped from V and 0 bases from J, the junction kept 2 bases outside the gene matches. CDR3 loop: CASSGTSGTSTDTQYF. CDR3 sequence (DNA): TGTGCCAGCAGTGGGACTAGCGGGACTAGCACAGATACGCAGTATTTT.